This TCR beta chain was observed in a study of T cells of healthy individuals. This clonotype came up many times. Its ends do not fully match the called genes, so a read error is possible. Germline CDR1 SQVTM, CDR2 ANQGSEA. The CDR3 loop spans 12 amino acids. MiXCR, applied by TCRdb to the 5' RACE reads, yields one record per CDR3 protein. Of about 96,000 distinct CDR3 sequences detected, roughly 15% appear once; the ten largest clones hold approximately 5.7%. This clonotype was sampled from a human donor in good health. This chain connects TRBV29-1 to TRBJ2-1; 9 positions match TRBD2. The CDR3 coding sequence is TGCAGCGTTGAAGAGGGAGCGGGGGGAACTCGGTTC. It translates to CSVEEGAGGTRF.